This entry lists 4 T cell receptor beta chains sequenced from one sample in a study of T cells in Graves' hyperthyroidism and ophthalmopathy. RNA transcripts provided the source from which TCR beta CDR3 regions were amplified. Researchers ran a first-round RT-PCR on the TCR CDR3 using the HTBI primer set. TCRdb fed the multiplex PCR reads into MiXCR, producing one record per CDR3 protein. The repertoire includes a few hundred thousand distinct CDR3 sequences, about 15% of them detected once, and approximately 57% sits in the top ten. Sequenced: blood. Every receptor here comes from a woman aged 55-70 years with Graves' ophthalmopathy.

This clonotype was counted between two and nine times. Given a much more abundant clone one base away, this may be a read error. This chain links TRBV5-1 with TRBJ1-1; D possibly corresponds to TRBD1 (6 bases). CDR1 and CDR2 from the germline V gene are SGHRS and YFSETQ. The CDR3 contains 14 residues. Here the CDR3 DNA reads TGCGCCAGCAGCTTGACCGCGGGGGCCACTGAAGCTCTCTTT. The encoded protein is CASSLTAGATEALF.

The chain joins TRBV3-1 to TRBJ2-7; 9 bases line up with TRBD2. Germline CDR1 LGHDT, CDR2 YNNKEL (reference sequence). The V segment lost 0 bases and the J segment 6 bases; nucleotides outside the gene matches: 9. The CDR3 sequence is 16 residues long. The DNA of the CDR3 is TGTGCCAGCAGCCAAGAGTTAGCGGGAGAAGGTGTCGAGCAGTACTTC. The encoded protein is CASSQELAGEGVEQYF.

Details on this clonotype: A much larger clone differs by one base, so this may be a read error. CDR3 bases: TGTGCCAGCAGTTCTCAGCAGGAGAGCTACGAGCAGTACTTC. This translates into CASSSQQESYEQYF. The chain couples TRBV6-2 or TRBV6-3 to TRBJ2-7; D is undetermined. With 4 bases removed from V and 3 bases from J, the gap between germline ends came to 13 bases. The CDR3 length is 14 residues. Germline-derived CDR1 and CDR2 are MNHEY and SVGEGT.

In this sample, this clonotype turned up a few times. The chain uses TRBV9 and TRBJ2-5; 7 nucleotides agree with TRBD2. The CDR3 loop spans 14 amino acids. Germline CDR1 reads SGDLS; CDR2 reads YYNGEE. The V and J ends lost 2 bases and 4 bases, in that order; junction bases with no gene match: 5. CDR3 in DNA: TGTGCCAGCAGCGTGAGCGGGGTGGGAGAGACCCAGTACTTC. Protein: CASSVSGVGETQYF. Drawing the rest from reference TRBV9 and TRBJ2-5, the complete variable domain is DSGVTQTPKHLITATGQRVTLRCSPRSGDLSVYWYQQSLDQGLQFLIQYYNGEERAKGNILERFSAQQFPDLHSELNLSSLELGDSALYFCASSVSGVGETQYFGPGTRLLVL.